This T cell receptor beta chain was documented in a study of graft-versus-host responses after intestinal transplantation. A word on this clone: The antigen is unknown.

The CDR3 length is 17 residues. Germline CDR1 is SGHTA and CDR2 is FQGNSA. Trimming took 4 bases from V and 9 from J; bases not matched to a gene: 13. Sequencing was performed with immunoSEQ multiplex PCR; in TCRdb, only in-frame clones are kept and a portion is missing. The profile shows about 86,000 clones, roughly nine tenths of them singletons. The sequencing used unstimulated CD4+ T cells sorted from spleen or lymph node cells, collected before transplant. The TCR originated in a human donor who was the organ donor for an intestinal transplant. The chain joins TRBV7-2 to TRBJ2-3; 13 bases line up with TRBD2. The CDR3 loop reads CASSSRELAGGVRTQYF. CDR3 sequence (DNA): TGTGCCAGCAGCTCTCGAGAACTAGCGGGAGGGGTGAGGACGCAGTATTTT.